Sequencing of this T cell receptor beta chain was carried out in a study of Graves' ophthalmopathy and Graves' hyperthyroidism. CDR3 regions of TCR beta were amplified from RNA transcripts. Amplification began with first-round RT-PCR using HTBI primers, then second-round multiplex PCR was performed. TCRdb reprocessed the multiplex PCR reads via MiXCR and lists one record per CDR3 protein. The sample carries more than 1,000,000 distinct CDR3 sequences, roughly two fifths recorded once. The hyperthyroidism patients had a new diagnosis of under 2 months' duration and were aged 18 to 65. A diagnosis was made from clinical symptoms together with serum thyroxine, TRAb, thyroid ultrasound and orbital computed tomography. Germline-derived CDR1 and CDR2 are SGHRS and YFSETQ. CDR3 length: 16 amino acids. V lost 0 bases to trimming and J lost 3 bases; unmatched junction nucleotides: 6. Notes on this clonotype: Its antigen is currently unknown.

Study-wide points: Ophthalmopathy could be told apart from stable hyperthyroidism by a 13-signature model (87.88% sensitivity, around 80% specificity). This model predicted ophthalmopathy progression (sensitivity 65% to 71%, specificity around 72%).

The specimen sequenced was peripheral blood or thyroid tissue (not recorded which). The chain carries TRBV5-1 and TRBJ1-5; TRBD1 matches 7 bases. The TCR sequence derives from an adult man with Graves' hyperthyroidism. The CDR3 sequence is CASSLGQGNLNQPQHF. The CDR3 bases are TGCGCCAGCAGCTTGGGACAGGGAAATCTCAATCAGCCCCAGCATTTT.